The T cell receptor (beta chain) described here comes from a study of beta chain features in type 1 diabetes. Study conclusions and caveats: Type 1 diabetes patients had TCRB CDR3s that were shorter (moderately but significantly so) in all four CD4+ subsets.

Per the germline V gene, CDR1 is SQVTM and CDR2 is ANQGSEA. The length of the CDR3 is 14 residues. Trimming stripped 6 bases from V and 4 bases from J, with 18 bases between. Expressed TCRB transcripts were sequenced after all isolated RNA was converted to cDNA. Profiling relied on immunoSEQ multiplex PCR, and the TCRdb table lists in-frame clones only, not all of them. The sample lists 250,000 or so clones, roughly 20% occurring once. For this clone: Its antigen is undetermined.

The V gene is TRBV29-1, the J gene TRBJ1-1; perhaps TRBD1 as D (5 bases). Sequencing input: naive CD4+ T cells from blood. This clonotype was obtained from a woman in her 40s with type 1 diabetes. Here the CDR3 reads CSVPRAGGVTEAFF. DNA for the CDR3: TGCAGCGTCCCAAGGGCGGGGGGAGTCACTGAAGCTTTCTTT. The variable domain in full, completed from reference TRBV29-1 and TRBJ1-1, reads SAVISQKPSRDICQRGTSLTIQCQVDSQVTMMFWYRQQPGQSLTLIATANQGSEATYESGFVIDKFPISRPNLTFSTLTVSNMSPEDSSIYLCSVPRAGGVTEAFFGQGTRLTVV.